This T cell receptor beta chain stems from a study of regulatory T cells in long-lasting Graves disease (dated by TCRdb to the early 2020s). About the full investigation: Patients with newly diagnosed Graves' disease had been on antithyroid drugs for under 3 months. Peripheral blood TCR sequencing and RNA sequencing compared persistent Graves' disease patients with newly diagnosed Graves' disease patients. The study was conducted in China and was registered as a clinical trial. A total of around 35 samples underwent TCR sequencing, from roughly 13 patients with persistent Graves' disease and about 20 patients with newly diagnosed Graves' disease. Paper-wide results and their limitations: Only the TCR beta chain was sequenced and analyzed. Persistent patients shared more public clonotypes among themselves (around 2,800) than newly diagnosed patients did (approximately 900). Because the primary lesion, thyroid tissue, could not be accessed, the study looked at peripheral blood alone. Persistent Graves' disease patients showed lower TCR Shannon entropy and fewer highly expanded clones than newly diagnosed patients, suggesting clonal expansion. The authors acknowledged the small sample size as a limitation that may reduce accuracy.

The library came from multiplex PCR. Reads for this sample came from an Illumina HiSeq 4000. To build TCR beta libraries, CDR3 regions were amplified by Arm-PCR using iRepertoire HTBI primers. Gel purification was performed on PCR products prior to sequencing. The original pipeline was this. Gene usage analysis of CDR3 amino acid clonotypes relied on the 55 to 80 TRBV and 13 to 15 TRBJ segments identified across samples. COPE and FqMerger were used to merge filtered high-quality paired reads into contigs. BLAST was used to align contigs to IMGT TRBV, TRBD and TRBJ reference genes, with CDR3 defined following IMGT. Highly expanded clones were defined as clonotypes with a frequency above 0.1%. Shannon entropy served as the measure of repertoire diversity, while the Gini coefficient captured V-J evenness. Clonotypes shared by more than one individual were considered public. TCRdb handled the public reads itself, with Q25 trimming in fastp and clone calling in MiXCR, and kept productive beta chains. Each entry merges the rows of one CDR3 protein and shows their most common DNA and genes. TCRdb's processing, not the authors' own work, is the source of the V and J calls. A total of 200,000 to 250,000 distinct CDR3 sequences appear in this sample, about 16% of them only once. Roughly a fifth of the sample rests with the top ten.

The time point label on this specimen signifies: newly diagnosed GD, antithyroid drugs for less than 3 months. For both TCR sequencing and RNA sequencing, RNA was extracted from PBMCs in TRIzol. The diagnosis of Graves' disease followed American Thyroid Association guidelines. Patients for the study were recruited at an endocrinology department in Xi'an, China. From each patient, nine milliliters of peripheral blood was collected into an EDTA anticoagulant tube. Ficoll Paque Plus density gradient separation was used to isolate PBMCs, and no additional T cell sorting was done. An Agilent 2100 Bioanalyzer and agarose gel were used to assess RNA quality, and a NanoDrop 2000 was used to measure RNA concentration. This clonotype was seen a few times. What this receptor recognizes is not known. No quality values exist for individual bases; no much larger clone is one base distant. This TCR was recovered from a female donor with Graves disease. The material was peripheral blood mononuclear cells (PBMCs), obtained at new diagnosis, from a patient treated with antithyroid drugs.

The CDR3 protein is CASSLSWGTGELFF. The sequenced DNA is TGTGCCAGCAGCTTAAGTTGGGGCACCGGGGAGCTGTTTTTT. The rearrangement combines TRBV7-6 with TRBJ2-2, with the D gene call left open. The germline V gene gives CDR1 as SGHVS and CDR2 as FNYEAQ. Between the V and J ends, shortened by 2 bases and 4 bases respectively, the junction contains 8 bases. From the cysteine up to the phenylalanine, the CDR3 has a length of 14 residues. Only CDR3 DNA is held: 42 bases, read in frame from base 1.